This TCR beta chain was identified in a study of neurological immune-mediated disorders. Study-wide results and limits: Private repertoires in all groups were suggested by the absence of shared CDR3 amino acid sequences among expanded clones across subjects.

As for the cDNA, it was generated by 5'RACE with 10-nucleotide random UMIs. TCRdb ran MiXCR on the 5' RACE reads and lists one entry per CDR3 protein. The table shows tens of thousands of distinct CDR3 sequences, with over 10% occurring only once. This clonotype was observed at least ten times. Antigen unknown. In germline, CDR1 is SGHTA, CDR2 FQGNSA. The CDR3 is made up of 14 amino acids. The V end was cut by 5 bases, the J end by 4 bases, with 15 bases between. The specimen was PBMCs. The chain uses TRBV7-2 and TRBJ2-7; weak D call: TRBD1 (6 bases). This sequence originates from a man between 60 and 75 years old in good health. The CDR3 DNA reads as TGTGCCAGCAGCCCGACAGGAATTTTGTACGAGCAGTACTTC. Translation gives CASSPTGILYEQYF.